This T cell receptor (beta chain) was found in a study of low-dose radiotherapy and immunotherapy resistance in tumors (dated by TCRdb to between 2021 and 2023). About the study as a whole: In Cohort 1, 0.5 Gy per fraction was delivered every 2 weeks, and a total PTV dose of 6.5 Gy was prescribed. Cohort 2 received 1 Gy per fraction every two weeks, with a total of 13 Gy over 26 weeks. Patients were given nivolumab as a 240 mg flat dose every two weeks and ipilimumab at 1 mg/kg every six weeks, with both drugs delivered intravenously. Aspirin 300 mg was taken orally once daily by patients for four cycles, starting on cycle 1 day 1. Randomization of trial participants into treatment groups was not performed. Eight patients were included in the translational analysis, namely three from the first dose cohort plus the first five from the second dose cohort. Cyclophosphamide 200 mg/m2 was administered intravenously every two weeks, one day before each radiation and immunotherapy administration.

The instrument given in TCRdb is Illumina HiSeq 2500. To make first-strand cDNA, Superscript III was used along with a set of TRAV- and TRBV-specific primers so that both the TCRalpha and TCRbeta chains were covered. TCRs were amplified with Phusion for 20 PCR cycles, with a constant-region primer paired with the adapter attached to the V primers. The MessageAmp II aRNA Amplification Kit was used to amplify the isolated mRNA, with in vitro transcription run for 16 hours at 37 degrees C. mRNA for TCR sequencing was isolated with the Dynabeads mRNA DIRECT Purification Kit. Indexed Illumina adapters were added in a second roughly 25-cycle Phusion PCR, and the resulting products were purified with AMPure XP beads. Regarding the original processing steps: Custom Perl scripts pooled TCR sequences encoding the same protein, removed out-of-frame sequences and computed each clonotype's abundance. Any TCR sequence backed by just one read was left out of the analysis. The metrics used to describe the repertoires included Shannon entropy, Gini index, clonality, richness, and the frequency of TCRs shared between repertoires. Starting from the raw public reads, TCRdb applied fastp trimming at Q25, assembled clones with MiXCR and retained in-frame beta chains. Every entry covers one CDR3 protein and lists the most common genes and DNA from its rows. These V and J calls rely on TCRdb rather than the paper's analysis. The sample yields around 80,000 distinct CDR3 sequences; under 20% were counted once. The ten largest clones take up 1.4% to 1.5% of the sample.

CDR1 and CDR2 were assigned from the germline V gene as SGHRS and YFSETQ. The CDR3 spans 15 residues, from the cysteine through the phenylalanine. Only the CDR3 region is kept as DNA, spanning 45 bases read in frame from base 1. After removal of 2 bases from V and 2 bases from J, the junction retains 4 bases not matched to a gene. This clonotype was found many times. No cognate antigen has been identified for it. Qualities for individual bases were not recorded, and no much larger clone is one base off. Per the publication, the time point label means: after trial treatment. The sample's treatment or condition label is to be understood as: LDRT plus nivolumab, ipilimumab, low-dose cyclophosphamide and aspirin (RACIN trial). Donors were enrolled in RACIN, a single-arm phase I dose-escalation trial in which nivolumab, ipilimumab, aspirin, low-dose cyclophosphamide and low-dose radiotherapy were combined. Patients were eligible if they had advanced solid tumors that were TIL-negative.

Sequences were derived from PBMCs, sampled after low-dose radiotherapy plus immunotherapy. This sequence originates from a male donor with prostate cancer. The V gene is TRBV5-1 and the J gene is TRBJ2-3, and TRBD1 matches 8 of the central bases. The DNA sequence is TGCGCCAGCAGCTTACAGGACAGGGCCACAGATACGCAGTATTTT. Its amino acids are CASSLQDRATDTQYF.